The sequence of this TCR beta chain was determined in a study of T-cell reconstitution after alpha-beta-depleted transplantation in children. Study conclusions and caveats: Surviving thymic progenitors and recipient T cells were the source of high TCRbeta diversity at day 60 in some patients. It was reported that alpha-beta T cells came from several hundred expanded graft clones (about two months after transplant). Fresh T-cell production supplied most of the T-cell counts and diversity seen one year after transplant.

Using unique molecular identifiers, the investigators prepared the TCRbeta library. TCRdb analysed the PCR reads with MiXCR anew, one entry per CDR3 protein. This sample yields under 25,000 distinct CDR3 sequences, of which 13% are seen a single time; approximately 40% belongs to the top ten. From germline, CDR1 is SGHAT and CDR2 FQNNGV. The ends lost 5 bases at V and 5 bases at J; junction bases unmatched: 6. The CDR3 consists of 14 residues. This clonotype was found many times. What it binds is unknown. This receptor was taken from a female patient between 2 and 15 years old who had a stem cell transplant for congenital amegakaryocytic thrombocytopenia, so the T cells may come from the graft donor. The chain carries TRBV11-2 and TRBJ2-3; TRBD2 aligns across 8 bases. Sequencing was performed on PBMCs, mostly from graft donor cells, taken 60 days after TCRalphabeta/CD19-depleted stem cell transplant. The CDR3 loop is CASSKGTRGDTQYF. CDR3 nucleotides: TGTGCCAGCAGCAAAGGGACTAGAGGAGATACGCAGTATTTT. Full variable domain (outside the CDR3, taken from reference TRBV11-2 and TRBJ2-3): EAGVAQSPRYKIIEKRQSVAFWCNPISGHATLYWYQQILGQGPKLLIQFQNNGVVDDSQLPKDRFSAERLKGVDSTLKIQPAKLEDSAVYLCASSKGTRGDTQYFGPGTRLTVL.